The 14 T cell receptor beta chains given below trace back to one sample, sequenced in a study of blood T cells in healthy people across ages. A second PCR, run for roughly 7 to 12 cycles, used a sample-barcoded 5' primer plus a J-beta primer mix. TCRdb analysed the 5' RACE reads with MiXCR anew, one entry per CDR3 protein. The table includes 750,000 to 950,000 distinct CDR3 sequences, almost 30% detected once. The sample was also reused in another study, on T cells of mothers and their children.

Sequenced material: blood. These receptors were taken from a woman aged 40 to 50 in good health.

The chain has TRBV24-1 and TRBJ2-1; TRBD1 is a possible D gene (5 bases). The CDR3 is 15 amino acids. Germline CDR1 reads KGHDR; CDR2 reads SFDVKD. V was trimmed by 2 bases and J by 8 bases, leaving 15 bases between them. CDR3 protein: CATSDYSGAVHEQFF. The DNA for the CDR3 is TGTGCCACCAGTGATTATTCTGGGGCCGTCCATGAGCAGTTCTTC.

A word on this clonotype: An end of the junction does not agree with germline; a read error may underlie this. DNA of the CDR3: TGCGCCTGCAGTCCAACCAGGACGGACCTTTATGGCTACACCTTC. Amino acids: CACSPTRTDLYGYTF. The rearrangement joins TRBV27 to TRBJ1-2; no clear D. This CDR3 is built from 15 residues. CDR1 and CDR2 from the germline V gene are MNHEY and SMNVEV (reference sequence).

There are a few counts of this clonotype. The V call is TRBV5-1, the J call TRBJ1-2, with 8 bases matching TRBD1. The CDR3 runs 15 residues. The germline V gene encodes CDR1 SGHRS and CDR2 YFSETQ. The junction had 7 bases not matched to a gene; V was cut back by 1 base and J by 5 bases. CDR3 loop: CASSLNQGAEYGYTF. The CDR3 region has the DNA TGCGCCAGCAGCTTGAATCAGGGGGCGGAGTATGGCTACACCTTC.

The CDR3 DNA reads as TGTGCCAGCAGAGGAGGACAGAGTTATGGCTACACCTTC. This encodes CASRGGQSYGYTF. The rearrangement links TRBV6-2 or TRBV6-3 to TRBJ1-2; TRBD1 is a possible D gene (6 bases). The V gene's germline CDR1 is MNHEY and CDR2 SVGEGT. V lost 6 bases to trimming and J lost 5 bases, with 13 bases between them. The CDR3 length is 13 residues.

This clonotype has a count of ten or more. Germline and junction disagree at one end, which may indicate a read error. The CDR3 DNA follows: TGCGCCAGCAGTTTGAATTTTTGGGGACGGATCTCTGGGGCCAACGTCCTGACTTTC. Translation: CASSLNFWGRISGANVLTF. V usage is TRBV28 and J usage is TRBJ2-6, with D perhaps given as TRBD1 or TRBD2 (5 bases each). The CDR3 contains 19 residues. Germline V gene sequence: CDR1 MDHEN, CDR2 SYDVKM.

This clonotype was found many times. CDR3 amino acids: CASSFIEETQYF. The CDR3 DNA reads TGTGCCAGCAGTTTTATAGAAGAGACCCAGTACTTC. The chain uses TRBV12-3 or TRBV12-4 and TRBJ2-5; no reliable D call. This CDR3 region has 12 residues. With 3 bases removed from V and 3 bases from J, the gap between germline ends came to 5 bases.

The genes are TRBV6-5 and TRBJ2-3; D may be TRBD2 (6 bases). Germline values: CDR1 MNHEY, CDR2 SVGAGI. The CDR3 runs to 16 residues. Trimming removed 0 bases from V and 6 bases from J, with 16 bases in between. The CDR3 DNA reads TGTGCCAGCAGTTACTCGTTGGTTAGCGGTATGGATACGCAGTATTTT. This translates into CASSYSLVSGMDTQYF.

With regard to this clonotype: One end of the junction does not line up with germline, which may come from a read error. V is TRBV28 and J is TRBJ2-7; a possible D gene is TRBD2 (6 bases). CDR1 and CDR2 (germline): MDHEN, SYDVKM. CDR3 length: 13 residues. The CDR3 DNA sequence: TGTACCAGCAGTTTCGGAGGGGACTACGAGCAGTACTTC. Encoded protein: CTSSFGGDYEQYF.

This clonotype was recorded a few times. The rearrangement links TRBV20-1 to TRBJ1-2, with D maybe TRBD1 (5 bases). This CDR3 comprises 13 residues. The V gene lost 7 bases and the J gene lost 4 bases, with 16 bases spanning the gap. Looked up from germline, CDR1 is DFQATT and CDR2 is SNEGSKA (reference sequence). CDR3 nucleotide sequence: TGCAGTGGTAGCGAGGGGATTTTCTATGGCTACACCTTC. Residues: CSGSEGIFYGYTF.

The chain is built from TRBV29-1 and TRBJ1-3, with D possibly being TRBD1 (6 bases). Trimming cost V 7 bases and J 1 base, with 8 bases left between them. This CDR3 comprises 12 residues. Germline assignment: CDR1 SQVTM and CDR2 ANQGSEA. In DNA form, the CDR3 reads TGCAGCGGCAGGGGTTCTGGAAACACCATATATTTT. It specifies CSGRGSGNTIYF.

This clonotype was counted between two and nine times. J is TRBJ1-2 and V is TRBV7-8, with TRBD1 as a possible D gene (6 bases). The CDR3 has 13 residues. Trimming took 2 bases from V and 10 from J, leaving 14 bases between them. The germline CDR1 and CDR2 sequences are SGHVS and FQNEAQ. This chain's CDR3 is CASSLPGEVVYTF. CDR3 nucleotide sequence: TGTGCCAGCAGCTTACCAGGGGAAGTAGTCTACACCTTC.

On this clonotype: One end of the junction is discordant with germline, which a read error may explain. This chain's CDR3 is CASSEFGVSGDTETFF. CDR3 sequence (DNA): TGTGCCAGCAGTGAATTCGGTGTTTCAGGGGACACTGAAACTTTCTTT. This chain connects TRBV25-1 to TRBJ1-1; maybe TRBD1 (6 bases). The CDR3 has 16 amino acids. CDR1 is MGHDK and CDR2 is SYGVNS in the germline V gene. Looking up the rest from reference TRBV25-1 and TRBJ1-1 gives the full variable domain: EADIYQTPRYLVIGTGKKITLECSQTMGHDKMYWYQQDPGMELHLIHYSYGVNSTEKGDLSSESTVSRIRTEHFPLTLESARPSHTSQYLCASSEFGVSGDTETFFGQGTRLTVV.

The rearrangement uses TRBV12-3 or TRBV12-4 and TRBJ2-3, with 7 bases lining up with TRBD1. The CDR3 is 15 amino acids. Trimming at V came to 6 bases and at J to 4 bases, leaving 10 bases not matched to a gene. The CDR3 nucleotides are TGTGCCAGCAGGAGGGACAGAGGGAGAGCAGATACGCAGTATTTT. It yields the protein CASRRDRGRADTQYF.

This clonotype appeared once. A much larger clone sits a single nucleotide away, making a read error possible. The CDR3 nucleotides are TGTGCCAGCAGCTTCTCAGAAACGGGCCAAGAGACCCAGCACTTC. Translated, it gives CASSFSETGQETQHF. The chain carries TRBV5-5 and TRBJ2-5; D unclear. The CDR3 length is 15 residues. Germline V gives CDR1 SGHKS, CDR2 YYEKEE (reference sequence).